A single sample gave rise to the 13 T cell receptor beta chains below, sequenced in a study of blood T cell repertoires in COVID-19. Generated by immunoSEQ multiplex PCR, the TCRdb table keeps only in-frame clones and is missing some. The sample has roughly 410,000 clones, about 91% seen once. The sample comprised peripheral blood. These receptors were taken from a woman aged 40-49 years with COVID-19, enrolled during active disease.

A single count supports this clone. The chain is built from TRBV6-4 and TRBJ2-3, with a tentative D call TRBD1 (6 bases). Trimming took off 8 bases at V and 2 bases at J, with 17 bases between the two ends. The CDR3 loop spans 15 amino acids. Germline V gives CDR1 MRHNA, CDR2 SNTAGT. CDR3 residues: CASPSPGTYTDTQYF. Written as DNA, the CDR3 is TGTGCCAGCCCTAGTCCCGGGACATACACAGATACGCAGTATTTT.

The CDR3 DNA reads as TGTGCCAGCAGTTCAGGGGGGAAACCCCTCGAGCAGTACTTC. Translated, it gives CASSSGGKPLEQYF. The chain carries TRBV28 and TRBJ2-7, with D tentatively TRBD1 (7 bases). V was pared by 4 bases and J by 6 bases, with 16 bases between. Germline loops: CDR1 MDHEN, CDR2 SYDVKM. CDR3 length equals 14 residues.

The V call is TRBV4-1, the J call TRBJ2-1; 8 bases are a match to TRBD1. The CDR3 is 17 amino acids. Germline values: CDR1 MGHRA, CDR2 YSYEKL. Trimming took 2 bases from V and 6 from J; bases not matched to a gene: 12. The CDR3, as DNA: TGCGCCAGCAGCCAAACCCCGGACAGGGCTGGAAGCAATGAGCAGTTCTTC. This encodes CASSQTPDRAGSNEQFF.

The chain employs TRBV6-5 and TRBJ2-7, with 8 positions matching TRBD2. The CDR3 consists of 13 residues. Trimming removed 10 bases from V and 7 bases from J; junction bases left unmatched: 12. Per the germline V gene, CDR1 is MNHEY and CDR2 is SVGAGI. CDR3: CATSAGVRLEQYF. CDR3 coding DNA: TGTGCCACCTCAGCGGGAGTGCGATTAGAGCAGTACTTC.

The chain recombines TRBV29-1 with TRBJ1-3; weak D call: TRBD1 (6 bases). Trimming took 7 bases from V and 0 from J, leaving 10 bases between them. The CDR3 totals 13 residues. Per germline, CDR1 SQVTM and CDR2 ANQGSEA. This CDR3 reads CSARQVSGNTIYF. The CDR3 bases are TGCAGCGCCCGACAGGTCTCTGGAAACACCATATATTTT.

The table lists this clone with a count of one. The rearrangement uses TRBV28 and TRBJ1-5; a possible D gene is TRBD1 (5 bases). Germline V CDR1 and CDR2: MDHEN, SYDVKM. With 1 base removed from V and 4 bases from J, the gap between germline ends came to 17 bases. The CDR3 extends over 17 amino acids. CDR3 protein: CASSLYKGQEGNQPQHF. In nucleotides, the CDR3 is TGTGCCAGCAGTTTATACAAGGGGCAGGAAGGGAATCAGCCCCAGCATTTT. The entire variable domain, with the rest obtained from reference TRBV28 and TRBJ1-5, is as follows: DVKVTQSSRYLVKRTGEKVFLECVQDMDHENMFWYRQDPGLGLRLIYFSYDVKMKEKGDIPEGYSVSREKKERFSLILESASTNQTSMYLCASSLYKGQEGNQPQHFGDGTRLSIL.

This clone has only a few counts. The CDR3 region has the DNA TGTGCCACCCAGTGGGAGTCCTACGAGCAGTACTTC. Amino acid sequence: CATQWESYEQYF. The V and J genes are TRBV10-3 and TRBJ2-7; tentatively, D is TRBD2 (5 bases). Trimming removed 10 bases at V and 1 base at J, with 11 bases between. CDR3 length: 12 residues. CDR1 and CDR2 (germline): ENHRY, SYGVKD.

The chain links TRBV29-1 to TRBJ1-2; D gene uncertain. This CDR3 contains 13 residues. Germline V gene lookup returns CDR1 SQVTM and CDR2 ANQGSEA. Trimming removed 1 base from V and 0 bases from J, with 6 bases in between. This chain's CDR3 is CSVEVAANYGYTF. As DNA, the CDR3 is TGCAGCGTTGAAGTGGCAGCTAACTATGGCTACACCTTC.

This clone was found once. V usage is TRBV27 and J usage is TRBJ1-1; D might be TRBD1 (6 bases). With 9 bases removed from V and 1 base from J, the gap between germline ends came to 15 bases. The germline V gene has CDR1 MNHEY and CDR2 SMNVEV (reference sequence). This CDR3 contains 14 residues. CDR3 sequence (DNA): TGTGCCAGTAAAACAGGGTCGGGGAACACTGAAGCTTTCTTT. Protein sequence: CASKTGSGNTEAFF.

The J gene is TRBJ1-1, the V gene TRBV4-2; tentatively, D is TRBD1 (5 bases). The CDR3 loop spans 16 amino acids. The V end was cut by 0 bases, the J end by 11 bases, with 22 bases between. CDR1 LGHNA and CDR2 YNFKEQ come from the germline V gene. The CDR3 DNA sequence: TGTGCCAGCAGCCAAGAATCTCCAGGGCAGCGGGAACGGGCTTTCTTT. It specifies CASSQESPGQRERAFF.

The rearrangement uses TRBV5-1 and TRBJ1-4, with D tentatively TRBD1 (6 bases). Trimming pared 4 bases from V and 0 bases from J, leaving 28 bases between. The length of the CDR3 is 21 residues. Germline values: CDR1 SGHRS, CDR2 YFSETQ. CDR3 protein: CASSHPNYLTGTGSTNEKLFF. DNA for the CDR3: TGCGCCAGCAGCCACCCCAATTACCTTACAGGGACGGGGTCAACTAATGAAAAACTGTTTTTT.

The rearrangement uses TRBV19 and TRBJ1-5, with D possibly being TRBD1 (6 bases). V shed 2 bases and J shed 1 base, with 15 bases lying between them. The germline CDR1 and CDR2 sequences are LNHDA and SQIVND (reference sequence). CDR3 length equals 17 residues. CDR3 loop: CASSIKQGIGSNQPQHF. The CDR3 bases are TGTGCCAGTAGTATAAAACAGGGAATCGGAAGCAATCAGCCCCAGCATTTT.

This chain links TRBV19 with TRBJ1-4, with 9 bases lining up with TRBD1. The CDR3 is 15 residues long. Germline CDR1 reads LNHDA; CDR2 reads SQIVND (reference sequence). V gave up 4 bases and J gave up 16 bases; unmatched junction bases: 16. The CDR3 DNA follows: TGTGCCAGTAGTAACCCCACAGGGGGCGACCATGGGAAGTTTTTT. Amino acid sequence: CASSNPTGGDHGKFF.